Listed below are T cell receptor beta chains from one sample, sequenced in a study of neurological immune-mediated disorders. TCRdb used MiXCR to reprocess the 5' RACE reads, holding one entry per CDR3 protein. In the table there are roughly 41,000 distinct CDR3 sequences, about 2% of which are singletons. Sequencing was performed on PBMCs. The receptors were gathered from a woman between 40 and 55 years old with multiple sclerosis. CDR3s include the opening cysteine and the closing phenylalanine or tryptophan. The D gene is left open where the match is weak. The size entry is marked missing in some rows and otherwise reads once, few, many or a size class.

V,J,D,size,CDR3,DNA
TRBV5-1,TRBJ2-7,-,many,CASSLRTDSYEQYF,TGCGCCAGCAGCCTACGGACGGACTCCTACGAGCAGTACTTC
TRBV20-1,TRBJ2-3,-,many,CSAPHPGSGTDTQYF,TGCAGTGCCCCACATCCGGGTAGCGGCACAGATACGCAGTATTTT
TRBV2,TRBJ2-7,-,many,CAGKGTGYTYEQYF,TGTGCCGGGAAGGGCACAGGTTATACCTACGAGCAGTACTTC
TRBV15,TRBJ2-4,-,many,CATSRDRGIKNIQYF,TGTGCCACCAGCAGAGACAGGGGCATCAAAAACATTCAGTACTTC
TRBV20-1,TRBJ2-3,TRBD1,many,CSASGATGTGGTDTQYF,TGCAGTGCCTCAGGGGCTACCGGGACAGGGGGCACAGATACGCAGTATTTT
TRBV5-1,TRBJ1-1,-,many,CASSLGVSLNTEAFF,TGCGCCAGCAGCTTGGGGGTCAGCCTCAACACTGAAGCTTTCTTT
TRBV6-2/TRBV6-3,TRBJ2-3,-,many,CASVLGSTDTQYF,TGTGCCAGCGTGTTGGGGTCTACAGATACGCAGTATTTT
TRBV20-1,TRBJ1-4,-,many,CSASQGPYEKLFF,TGCAGTGCTTCACAGGGTCCATATGAAAAACTGTTTTTT
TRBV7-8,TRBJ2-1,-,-,CASTQDLNNEQFF,TGTGCCAGCACACAGGACCTAAACAATGAGCAGTTCTTC
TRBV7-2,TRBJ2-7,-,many,CASSLGPVREQYF,TGTGCCAGCAGTCTTGGACCCGTACGGGAGCAGTACTTC
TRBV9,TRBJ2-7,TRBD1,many,CASSVEGASSYEQYF,TGTGCCAGCAGCGTAGAGGGGGCCAGCTCCTACGAGCAGTACTTC
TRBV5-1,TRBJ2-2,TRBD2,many,CASSLGTSGSNTGELFF,TGCGCCAGCAGCTTGGGGACTAGCGGTTCGAACACCGGGGAGCTGTTTTTT
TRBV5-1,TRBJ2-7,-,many,CASSLTRDNEQYF,TGCGCCAGCAGCTTGACCAGGGACAACGAGCAGTACTTC
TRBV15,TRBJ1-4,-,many,CATSFVPGGKLFF,TGTGCCACCAGCTTTGTTCCCGGGGGAAAACTGTTTTTT
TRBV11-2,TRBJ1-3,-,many,CASSIGQSSGNTIYF,TGTGCCAGCAGCATCGGACAGTCCTCTGGAAACACCATATATTTT
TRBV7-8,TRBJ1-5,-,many,CASSLELGDQPQHF,TGTGCCAGCAGCTTAGAGCTGGGGGATCAGCCCCAGCATTTT
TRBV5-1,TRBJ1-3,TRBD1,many,CASSPLGQIGNTIYF,TGCGCCAGCAGCCCCTTGGGACAGATTGGAAACACCATATATTTT